What follows are 21 T cell receptor beta chains derived from one specimen sequenced in a study of blood T cell repertoires in COVID-19. Sequenced by immunoSEQ multiplex PCR; TCRdb stores in-frame clones only, minus some. The sample has about 130,000 clones, 70% to 80% seen once; the top ten hold approximately 10%. Source material: peripheral blood. Receptor source: a man between 60 and 75 years old who had recovered from COVID-19.

The gene calls are TRBV30 and TRBJ1-5, with TRBD1 identical over 7 bases. The CDR3 consists of 17 residues. The trim removed 5 bases at V and 0 bases at J, leaving 13 bases unmatched. The germline gives CDR1 GTSNPN, CDR2 SVGIG (reference sequence). In DNA form, the CDR3 reads TGTGCCTGGCAAATGGGAGACAGGGCCCCTAGCAATCAGCCCCAGCATTTT. It translates to CAWQMGDRAPSNQPQHF. Drawing the rest from reference TRBV30 and TRBJ1-5, the complete variable domain is SQTIHQWPATLVQPVGSPLSLECTVEGTSNPNLYWYRQAAGRGLQLLFYSVGIGQISSEVPQNLSASRPQDRQFILSSKKLLLSDSGFYLCAWQMGDRAPSNQPQHFGDGTRLSIL.

A note on this clone: The junction differs from germline at one of its ends, possibly a read error. The chain recombines TRBV28 with TRBJ1-3; 8 bases align to TRBD1. CDR1 is MDHEN and CDR2 is SYDVKM in the germline V gene. The CDR3 runs to 13 residues. Written as DNA, the CDR3 is TGTGCCAGCAGTCGAGGGACAGGTATCGGGGTGAGATTT. This gives the protein CASSRGTGIGVRF.

The CDR3 bases are TGCAGCACGTCCCCCGGGACAGGGGAAGGGGCTTTCTTT. It codes for CSTSPGTGEGAFF. The chain carries TRBV29-1 and TRBJ1-1, with 10 bases that match TRBD1. Per the germline V gene, CDR1 is SQVTM and CDR2 is ANQGSEA. Unmatched junction bases numbered 14, after V lost 8 bases and J lost 11 bases. The CDR3 loop spans 13 amino acids.

The chain joins TRBV13 to TRBJ2-7; 10 bases line up with TRBD1. The CDR3 contains 18 residues. V trimming: 2 bases; J trimming: 3 bases; junction bases outside the gene matches: 13. CDR1 and CDR2 (germline): PRHDT, FYEKMQ (reference sequence). The CDR3 reads CASSLTSFGDRGLYEQYF. The CDR3 DNA follows: TGTGCCAGCAGCTTAACCAGCTTCGGGGACAGGGGACTCTACGAGCAGTACTTC.

V is TRBV7-9 and J is TRBJ2-1; tentative D call: TRBD1 (5 bases). The V gene's germline CDR1 is SEHNR and CDR2 FQNEAQ (reference sequence). Between the trimmed V and J ends, which lost 5 bases and 1 base, there was a span of 15 bases. This CDR3 contains 16 residues. The CDR3 region has the DNA TGTGCCAGCAGCCCAGAAGGGTCAGGGTCCTACAATGAGCAGTTCTTC. Its protein product is CASSPEGSGSYNEQFF. Variable domain in full (rest from reference TRBV7-9 and TRBJ2-1): DTGVSQNPRHKITKRGQNVTFRCDPISEHNRLYWYRQTLGQGPEFLTYFQNEAQLEKSRLLSDRFSAERPKGSFSTLEIQRTEQGDSAMYLCASSPEGSGSYNEQFFGPGTRLTVL.

The gene calls are TRBV9 and TRBJ1-6; unclear D gene. Trimming took 0 bases from V and 7 from J, leaving 11 bases between them. This CDR3 is 15 amino acids long. CDR1 is SGDLS and CDR2 is YYNGEE in the germline V gene. The CDR3 spells CASSVGPGTNSPLHF. The CDR3 region has the DNA TGTGCCAGCAGCGTAGGCCCGGGTACGAATTCACCCCTCCACTTT.

J is TRBJ2-1 and V is TRBV18; D possibly corresponds to TRBD1 (6 bases). With 6 bases removed from V and 5 bases from J, the gap between germline ends came to 11 bases. The CDR3 covers 13 residues. Germline CDR1 KGHSH, CDR2 LQKENI. CDR3 DNA: TGTGCCAGCTCCCCCGAGGGGGACAATGAGCAGTTCTTC. Its protein product is CASSPEGDNEQFF.

Written as DNA, the CDR3 is TGTGCCAGTACCGCGGGGGGGGTAGATGGATCACCCCTCCACTTT. Translation gives CASTAGGVDGSPLHF. The chain is built from TRBV19 and TRBJ1-6; D is possibly TRBD1 (5 bases). V was trimmed by 7 bases and J by 10 bases, leaving 20 bases between them. Germline lookup yields CDR1 LNHDA and CDR2 SQIVND (reference sequence). This CDR3 spans 15 amino acids.

V gene TRBV6-2 or TRBV6-3 combines with J gene TRBJ2-3, with unresolved D. V was cut by 2 bases and J by 7 bases, with 13 bases left in between. The CDR3 runs 14 residues. CDR1 is MNHEY and CDR2 is SVGEGT in the germline V gene. CDR3: CASSYGTARYTQYF. The CDR3 DNA reads as TGTGCCAGCAGTTACGGTACCGCCCGGTATACGCAGTATTTT.

The rearrangement joins TRBV7-8 to TRBJ2-7; D might be TRBD2 (5 bases). Germline loops: CDR1 SGHVS, CDR2 FQNEAQ. V lost 0 bases, J lost 2 bases, and 11 bases lay in between. The CDR3 is 15 residues long. The CDR3 spells CASSLAPEEAYEQYF. The DNA of the CDR3 is TGTGCCAGCAGCTTAGCCCCGGAGGAGGCCTACGAGCAGTACTTC.

The CDR3 DNA follows: TGTGCCAGCAGCGCAGGGGGGCGGTCACCCCTCCACTTT. Protein sequence: CASSAGGRSPLHF. The genes are TRBV12-3 or TRBV12-4 and TRBJ1-6; TRBD1 matches 7 bases. Trimming took 6 bases from V and 10 from J; bases not matched to a gene: 6. The CDR3 runs to 13 residues.

The J gene is TRBJ2-4, the V gene TRBV7-2; D gene uncertain. The CDR3 is 13 residues long. Trimming removed 6 bases from V and 9 bases from J, with 15 bases in between. CDR1 and CDR2 (germline): SGHTA, FQGNSA. DNA for the CDR3: TGTGCCAGCAGTTCAGTCCTCCCGGGCATTCAGTACTTC. Translating gives CASSSVLPGIQYF.

The chain carries TRBV15 and TRBJ1-2, with a weak D call TRBD1 (5 bases). V lost 3 bases, J lost 2 bases, and 13 bases lay in between. Germline CDR1 and CDR2: LNHNV and YYDKDF (reference sequence). This CDR3 region has 15 residues. The CDR3, as DNA: TGTGCCACCAGCAGGGAACTCAGACAGAACTATGGCTACACCTTC. It specifies CATSRELRQNYGYTF.

In its sample, this clone was seen once. The chain combines TRBV6-5 with TRBJ2-5; 9 bases align to TRBD2. With 5 bases clipped from V and 5 bases from J, the junction kept 6 bases outside the gene matches. Germline V gives CDR1 MNHEY, CDR2 SVGAGI. The CDR3 runs to 14 residues. CDR3 loop: CASSPLAGRETQYF. In DNA form, the CDR3 reads TGTGCCAGCAGTCCCCTAGCGGGGAGGGAGACCCAGTACTTC.

This clone was counted once. This chain uses TRBV28 with TRBJ2-5; TRBD1 matches at 7 bases. The V segment lost 5 bases and the J segment 3 bases; nucleotides outside the gene matches: 6. There are 14 residues in the CDR3. Per the germline V gene, CDR1 is MDHEN and CDR2 is SYDVKM. CDR3 nucleotide sequence: TGTGCCAGCAGTCGACAGGGTAGTAAAGAGACCCAGTACTTC. Translating gives CASSRQGSKETQYF.

This clone was recorded a few times. The J gene is TRBJ2-3, the V gene TRBV6-5; possible D gene TRBD1, 5 bases. Trimming took 0 bases from V and 0 from J, leaving 10 bases between them. The V gene's germline CDR1 is MNHEY and CDR2 SVGAGI. The length of the CDR3 is 16 residues. CDR3 nucleotides: TGTGCCAGCAGTTACTCTTTCGACAGCAGCACAGATACGCAGTATTTT. It encodes CASSYSFDSSTDTQYF.

J is TRBJ2-5 and V is TRBV4-1, with a possible D match to TRBD1 (6 bases). This CDR3 comprises 17 residues. The V and J ends lost 1 base and 2 bases respectively, with 17 bases between them. In germline, CDR1 is MGHRA, CDR2 YSYEKL. The CDR3 reads CASSQGGQQGPQETQYF. CDR3 bases: TGCGCCAGCAGCCAAGGAGGACAGCAAGGGCCTCAAGAGACCCAGTACTTC.

The rearrangement links TRBV4-3 to TRBJ1-1; D gene ambiguous. Germline CDR1 is LGHNA and CDR2 is YSLEER. Trimming pared 2 bases from V and 6 bases from J, leaving 13 bases between. There are 14 residues in the CDR3. In DNA form, the CDR3 reads TGCGCCAGCAGCCAACGCGTCCGGGAGGCTGAAGCTTTCTTT. Encoded protein: CASSQRVREAEAFF.

This clone occurred once. The V and J genes are TRBV9 and TRBJ2-1; D is perhaps TRBD1 (6 bases). The CDR3 is 15 amino acids. V was cut by 1 base and J by 6 bases, with 14 bases left in between. CDR1 is SGDLS and CDR2 is YYNGEE in the germline V gene. CDR3 in DNA: TGTGCCAGCAGCGTATCCCCTATGACAGGCAATGAGCAGTTCTTC. It translates to CASSVSPMTGNEQFF.

By frequency in the sample, this clone is medium-sized. CDR3 region: CASSQDRPRGYTSTDTQYF. The CDR3 nucleotides read TGTGCCAGCAGCCAAGATAGGCCGAGGGGGTATACTAGCACAGATACGCAGTATTTT. The chain recombines TRBV4-2 with TRBJ2-3; the D gene is possibly TRBD1 (6 bases). V lost 0 bases, J lost 0 bases, and 19 bases lay in between. Germline V gene data show CDR1 as LGHNA and CDR2 as YNFKEQ. The CDR3 covers 19 residues.

This clone was found once. The gene calls are TRBV21-1 and TRBJ1-1. TRBV21-1 is an annotated pseudogene. The CDR3 has 12 residues. The CDR3 DNA reads as TGTGCCAGCAGCAAAGCTCGGGGTGAAGCTTTCTTT. Translated, it gives CASSKARGEAFF.